These 13 T cell receptor beta chains came from one sample sequenced in a study of Ad26.COV2.S vaccination and SARS-CoV-2 variants. As to treatment: roughly 18 received Ad26.COV2.S at low or high dose, single or two shots; roughly five received placebo; per-sample allocation not given. Sample collection was performed on day 63 after the first vaccine or placebo injection. Data came from immunoSEQ multiplex PCR; TCRdb stores just in-frame clones and leaves some out. Of some 640,000 clones listed, roughly 90% are singletons. The specimen was peripheral blood, collected in a trial of Ad26.COV2.S vaccine versus placebo. These receptors all come from a person between 18 and 65 years old who received the Ad26.COV2.S COVID-19 vaccine or a placebo.

V gene TRBV2 combines with J gene TRBJ2-5; 7 bases align to TRBD2. The germline gives CDR1 SNHLY, CDR2 FYNNEI. The J segment lost 3 bases and the V segment lost 11 bases, leaving 9 bases of the junction unmatched. CDR3 length equals 13 residues. Here the CDR3 DNA reads TGTGCCGTGCGAGCGGGGAGAAAAGAGACCCAGTACTTC. Encoded protein: CAVRAGRKETQYF.

This clone has a handful of counts. The genes are TRBV19 and TRBJ2-7; 10 positions match TRBD2. The CDR3 is 15 residues long. Germline V gene lookup returns CDR1 LNHDA and CDR2 SQIVND (reference sequence). Germline trimming cut 1 base from V and 4 bases from J; bases unmatched to any gene: 4. The CDR3 DNA follows: TGTGCCAGTAGTATAGTCCCTAGCGGGAGTTACGAGCAGTACTTC. It is translated as CASSIVPSGSYEQYF.

The J gene is TRBJ2-7, the V gene TRBV6-5; 9 bases are shared with TRBD2. CDR3 length: 13 amino acids. The junction had 7 bases not matched to a gene; V was cut back by 9 bases and J by 4 bases. Germline CDR1 is MNHEY and CDR2 is SVGAGI. In DNA, the CDR3 is TGTGCCAGTCGTAGTAGCGGGAGTTACGAGCAGTACTTC. Its protein product is CASRSSGSYEQYF.

The chain has TRBV3-1 (or the pseudogene TRBV3-2) and TRBJ2-6; 7 nucleotides line up with TRBD1. V was pared by 3 bases and J by 5 bases, with 7 bases of the junction left unmatched. CDR3 length: 16 amino acids. Germline CDR1 and CDR2: LGHDT and YNNKEL (reference sequence). The CDR3 nucleotides are TGTGCCAGCAGCCAGAGACAGGGAGTAAGGGCCAACGTCCTGACTTTC. Its translation: CASSQRQGVRANVLTF.

As DNA, the CDR3 is TGTGCCAGCAGCTTCACCGGCGCCACAGATACGCAGTATTTT. Translation gives CASSFTGATDTQYF. The V gene is TRBV5-4, the J gene TRBJ2-3; no clear D gene. Trimming cost V 2 bases and J 2 bases, with 9 bases left between them. CDR1 and CDR2 from the germline V gene are SGHNT and YYREEE (reference sequence). The CDR3 length is 14 residues.

This chain connects TRBV30 to TRBJ2-7; D unclear. Germline V gene data show CDR1 as GTSNPN and CDR2 as SVGIG (reference sequence). The CDR3 totals 13 residues. V was cut by 0 bases and J by 5 bases, with 11 bases left in between. The CDR3 DNA sequence: TGTGCCTGGAGTGTACTTATTGGGCACGAGCAGTACTTC. The encoded protein is CAWSVLIGHEQYF.

The chain has TRBV13 and TRBJ2-5; D perhaps matches TRBD2 (5 bases). The germline V gene encodes CDR1 PRHDT and CDR2 FYEKMQ (reference sequence). The CDR3 runs to 13 residues. V gave up 2 bases and J gave up 5 bases, with 9 bases separating them. CDR3 DNA: TGTGCCAGCAGCTTACTAGCTTCGGAGACCCAGTACTTC. Translating it yields CASSLLASETQYF. The variable domain in full, with the rest retrieved from reference TRBV13 and TRBJ2-5, is AAGVIQSPRHLIKEKRETATLKCYPIPRHDTVYWYQQGPGQDPQFLISFYEKMQSDKGSIPDRFSAQQFSDYHSELNMSSLELGDSALYFCASSLLASETQYFGPGTRLLVL.

This clone was observed once. The rearrangement uses TRBV7-2 and TRBJ1-1; D unresolved. There are 13 residues in the CDR3. V was clipped by 5 bases and J by 7 bases, with 14 bases between them. Germline lookup yields CDR1 SGHTA and CDR2 FQGNSA. CDR3 coding DNA: TGTGCCAGCAGCCCGAACTGGGGTGTTGAAGCTTTCTTT. Encoded protein: CASSPNWGVEAFF.

The chain recombines TRBV6-5 with TRBJ2-1; a possible D gene is TRBD1 (5 bases). This CDR3 spans 13 amino acids. Per the germline V gene, CDR1 is MNHEY and CDR2 is SVGAGI. The V gene lost 4 bases and the J gene lost 6 bases, with 10 bases spanning the gap. The CDR3 reads CASSSLRGNEQFF. The CDR3 nucleotides are TGTGCCAGCAGTTCTCTAAGGGGCAATGAGCAGTTCTTC.

This clone was counted between two and nine times. The V and J genes are TRBV9 and TRBJ2-1; D perhaps matches TRBD2 (6 bases). Trimming took off 4 bases at V and 3 bases at J, with 11 bases between the two ends. Germline CDR1 is SGDLS and CDR2 is YYNGEE. CDR3 length: 14 residues. Here the CDR3 DNA reads TGTGCCAGCAGCCCCGCGGGGATCTACAATGAGCAGTTCTTC. Translated: CASSPAGIYNEQFF.

V usage is TRBV7-2 and J usage is TRBJ1-2; possible D gene TRBD1, 5 bases. Germline CDR1 SGHTA, CDR2 FQGNSA. V was pared by 4 bases and J by 0 bases, with 15 bases between. The CDR3 sequence is 16 residues long. The CDR3 reads CASSSAGRSSNYGYTF. The DNA for the CDR3 is TGTGCCAGCAGCTCAGCGGGACGGTCGTCTAACTATGGCTACACCTTC.

This rearrangement joins TRBV3-1 (or the pseudogene TRBV3-2) to TRBJ2-3; D might be TRBD1 (5 bases). This CDR3 has 15 amino acids. The germline V and J ends were trimmed by 4 bases and 0 bases, with 11 bases remaining between them. Per the germline V gene, CDR1 is LGHDT and CDR2 is YNNKEL (reference sequence). The CDR3 sequence: CASSRRDPSTDTQYF. CDR3 bases: TGTGCCAGCAGCCGCAGGGATCCTAGCACAGATACGCAGTATTTT.

V is TRBV18 and J is TRBJ2-5; D remains ambiguous. Trimming cost V 1 base and J 3 bases, with 9 bases left between them. The germline V gene encodes CDR1 KGHSH and CDR2 LQKENI. CDR3 length equals 14 residues. CDR3 in DNA: TGTGCCAGCTCACCACAGTCTGGTGAAGAGACCCAGTACTTC. As protein: CASSPQSGEETQYF.